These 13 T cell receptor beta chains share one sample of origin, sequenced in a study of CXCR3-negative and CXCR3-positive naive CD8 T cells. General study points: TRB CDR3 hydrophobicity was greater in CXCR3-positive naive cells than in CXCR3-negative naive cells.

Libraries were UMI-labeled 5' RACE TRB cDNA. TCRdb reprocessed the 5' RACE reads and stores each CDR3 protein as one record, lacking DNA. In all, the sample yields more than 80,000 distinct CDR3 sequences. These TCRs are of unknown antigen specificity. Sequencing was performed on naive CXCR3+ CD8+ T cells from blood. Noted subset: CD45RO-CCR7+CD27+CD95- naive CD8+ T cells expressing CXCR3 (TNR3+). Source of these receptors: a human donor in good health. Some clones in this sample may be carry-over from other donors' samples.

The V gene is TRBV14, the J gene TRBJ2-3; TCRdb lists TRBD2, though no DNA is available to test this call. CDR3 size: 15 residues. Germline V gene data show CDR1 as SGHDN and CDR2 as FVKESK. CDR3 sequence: CASSQAWDLSDTQYF. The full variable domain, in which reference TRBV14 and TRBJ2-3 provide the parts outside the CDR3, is EAGVTQFPSHSVIEKGQTVTLRCDPISGHDNLYWYRRVMGKEIKFLLHFVKESKQDESGMPNNRFLAERTGGTYSTLKVQPAELEDSGVYFCASSQAWDLSDTQYFGPGTRLTVL.

CDR3 protein: CSARDDPNTEAFF. This chain links TRBV20-1 with TRBJ1-1. There are 13 residues in the CDR3. Germline-derived CDR1 and CDR2 are DFQATT and SNEGSKA (reference sequence).

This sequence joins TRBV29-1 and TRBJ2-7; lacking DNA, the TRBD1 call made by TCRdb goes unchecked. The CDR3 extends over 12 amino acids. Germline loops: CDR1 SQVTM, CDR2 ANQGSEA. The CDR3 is CSVRQRSYEQYF.

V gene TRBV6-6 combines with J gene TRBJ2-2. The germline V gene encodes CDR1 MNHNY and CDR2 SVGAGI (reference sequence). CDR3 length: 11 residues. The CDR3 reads CASLLSGELFF.

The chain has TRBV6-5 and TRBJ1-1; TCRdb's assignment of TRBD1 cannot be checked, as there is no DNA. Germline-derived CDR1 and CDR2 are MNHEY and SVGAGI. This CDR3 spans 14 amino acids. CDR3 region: CASSYRQGIPEAFF.

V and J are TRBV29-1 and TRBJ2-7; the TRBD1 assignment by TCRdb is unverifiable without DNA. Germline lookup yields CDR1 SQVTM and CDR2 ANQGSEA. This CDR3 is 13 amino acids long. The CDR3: CSVEWGRNYEQYF.

The CDR3 sequence: CASSLVRLPRTDTQYF. This sequence joins TRBV13 and TRBJ2-3. Germline CDR1 and CDR2: PRHDT and FYEKMQ (reference sequence). The CDR3 extends over 16 amino acids.

This chain's CDR3 is CASSPQTGGLDEQFF. The chain employs TRBV7-9 and TRBJ2-1; lacking DNA, the TRBD1 call made by TCRdb goes unchecked. Per the germline V gene, CDR1 is SEHNR and CDR2 is FQNEAQ (reference sequence). This CDR3 contains 15 residues.

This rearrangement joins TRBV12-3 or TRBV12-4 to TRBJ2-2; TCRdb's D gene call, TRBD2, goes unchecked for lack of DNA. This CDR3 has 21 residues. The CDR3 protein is CASSLSPVWREGPESVGELFF.

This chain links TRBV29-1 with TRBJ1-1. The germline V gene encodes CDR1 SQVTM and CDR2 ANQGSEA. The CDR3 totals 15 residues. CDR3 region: CSVAGIEGLNTEAFF.

The CDR3 sequence: CASRARLNEQFF. The chain combines TRBV6-2 or TRBV6-3 with TRBJ2-1. CDR1 is MNHEY and CDR2 is SVGEGT in the germline V gene. This CDR3 contains 12 residues.

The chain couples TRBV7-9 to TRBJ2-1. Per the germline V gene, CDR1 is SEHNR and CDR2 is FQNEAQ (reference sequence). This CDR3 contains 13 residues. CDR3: CASSPSATNEQFF.

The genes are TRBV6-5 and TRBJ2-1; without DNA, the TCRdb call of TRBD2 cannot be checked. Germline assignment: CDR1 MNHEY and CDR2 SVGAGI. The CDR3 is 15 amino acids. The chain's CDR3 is CASSYSSGSSHEQFF.